Below, 8 T cell receptor beta chains from the same sample are listed, as sequenced in a study of cytomegalovirus exposure and HLA in healthy donors. The PCR ran on 60 Vbeta and 13 Jbeta primers. Only in-frame clones appear in the TCRdb table, and some are missing; sequencing was by immunoSEQ multiplex PCR. The sample includes about 120,000 clones, 50% to 75% seen only once; the top ten take more than 6.5%. The sequencing sample was made of PBMCs. The receptors stem from a woman aged 40 to 50 in good health and CMV-seropositive.

The V gene is TRBV5-1, the J gene TRBJ2-5; tentative D call: TRBD1 (6 bases). This CDR3 contains 14 residues. Trimming shortened V by 5 bases and J by 2 bases, and 13 bases separated the two germline ends. CDR1 is SGHRS and CDR2 is YFSETQ in the germline V gene. CDR3 loop: CASRGGQSQETQYF. DNA for the CDR3: TGCGCCAGCAGAGGCGGACAGTCACAAGAGACCCAGTACTTC.

The rearrangement uses TRBV6-5 and TRBJ2-5, with 8 bases lining up with TRBD2. The J call is doubtful: the DNA matches TRBJ2-7 better. Germline V CDR1 and CDR2: MNHEY, SVGAGI. The CDR3 has 16 amino acids. DNA for the CDR3: TGTGCCAGCAGTTCCCCCGGGAGGGTCGGAGCCTACGAGCAGTACTTC. It encodes CASSSPGRVGAYEQYF.

The V gene is TRBV6-5, the J gene TRBJ2-3; 8 bases match TRBD2. The CDR3 totals 15 residues. Germline CDR1 MNHEY, CDR2 SVGAGI. Losses at the gene ends were 5 bases for V and 0 bases for J; bases not matched to a gene: 4. CDR3 DNA sequence: TGTGCCAGCAGTAGACTAGCGTCTAGCACAGATACGCAGTATTTT. This gives the protein CASSRLASSTDTQYF.

The rearrangement uses TRBV18 and TRBJ2-2; 9 bases are shared with TRBD1. The CDR3 contains 16 residues. V shed 2 bases, J shed 5 bases, and the junction held 6 bases outside the gene matches. The germline gives CDR1 KGHSH, CDR2 LQKENI. DNA for the CDR3: TGTGCCAGCTCACCAAGGGACAGGGTCCTGACCGGGGAGCTGTTTTTT. Translated: CASSPRDRVLTGELFF. The full variable domain, its missing parts supplied by reference TRBV18 and TRBJ2-2, is NAGVMQNPRHLVRRRGQEARLRCSPMKGHSHVYWYRQLPEEGLKFMVYLQKENIIDESGMPKERFSAEFPKEGPSILRIQQVVRGDSAAYFCASSPRDRVLTGELFFGEGSRLTVL.

The chain uses TRBV2 and TRBJ1-2; the D gene is possibly TRBD1 (6 bases). The germline gives CDR1 SNHLY, CDR2 FYNNEI. V was pared by 7 bases and J by 4 bases, with 19 bases between. The CDR3 consists of 15 residues. CDR3 nucleotides: TGTGCCAGCACCTACGGGGGGGCGCGTGTCTATGGCTACACCTTC. Translated: CASTYGGARVYGYTF.

The chain couples TRBV5-1 to TRBJ2-1; D not certain. From germline, CDR1 is SGHRS and CDR2 YFSETQ. The CDR3 loop spans 15 amino acids. Trimming took 2 bases from V and 3 from J, leaving 12 bases between them. In nucleotides, the CDR3 is TGCGCCAGCAGCTTTTTAGCCTCTAGCTACAATGAGCAGTTCTTC. This sequence encodes CASSFLASSYNEQFF.

In this sample, this clone turned up a few times. The V and J genes are TRBV25-1 and TRBJ1-4; D possibly corresponds to TRBD1 (6 bases). The CDR3 extends over 17 amino acids. Germline V gene sequence: CDR1 MGHDK, CDR2 SYGVNS. Trimming removed 1 base from V and 4 bases from J, with 16 bases in between. CDR3 coding DNA: TGTGCCAGCAGTGAATTATGGCAGGGGCAGGGTAATGAAAAACTGTTTTTT. It codes for CASSELWQGQGNEKLFF. Using reference TRBV25-1 and TRBJ1-4 for the parts outside the CDR3, the full variable domain is EADIYQTPRYLVIGTGKKITLECSQTMGHDKMYWYQQDPGMELHLIHYSYGVNSTEKGDLSSESTVSRIRTEHFPLTLESARPSHTSQYLCASSELWQGQGNEKLFFGSGTQLSVL.

This rearrangement joins TRBV5-4 to TRBJ2-7, with a weak D call TRBD1 (6 bases). With 4 bases removed from V and 1 base from J, the gap between germline ends came to 12 bases. CDR1 is SGHNT and CDR2 is YYREEE in the germline V gene (reference sequence). CDR3 length: 14 amino acids. The CDR3 sequence is CASSPADRSYEQYF. Written as DNA, the CDR3 is TGTGCCAGCAGCCCCGCGGACAGATCCTACGAGCAGTACTTC.